This T cell receptor beta chain was documented in a study of cytomegalovirus exposure and HLA in healthy donors. Study-level information: A prior analysis found about 110 million unique TCR beta sequences from 150 million to 200 million T cells. The study's findings and limits: Researchers reported in a later analysis that a missense DCLRE1C variant was tied to TCR beta V- and J-gene trimming.

The V gene lost 6 bases and the J gene lost 4 bases, with 15 bases spanning the gap. The CDR3 has 14 amino acids. Germline CDR1 is SGHVS and CDR2 is FQNEAQ. PCR used 60 Vbeta primers and 13 Jbeta primers. Sequencing was performed with immunoSEQ multiplex PCR; in TCRdb, only in-frame clones are kept and a portion is missing. The data hold roughly 100,000 clones, with roughly 85% observed a single time. In the case of this clone: Its specificity is not known.

The origin of this receptor is a man aged 60-69 years in good health and CMV-seropositive. V and J are TRBV7-8 and TRBJ1-2, with D possibly matching TRBD1 (6 bases). Sequenced: PBMCs. CDR3 loop: CASSPWDTPYGYTF. The DNA for the CDR3 is TGTGCCAGCAGTCCTTGGGACACTCCCTATGGCTACACCTTC.